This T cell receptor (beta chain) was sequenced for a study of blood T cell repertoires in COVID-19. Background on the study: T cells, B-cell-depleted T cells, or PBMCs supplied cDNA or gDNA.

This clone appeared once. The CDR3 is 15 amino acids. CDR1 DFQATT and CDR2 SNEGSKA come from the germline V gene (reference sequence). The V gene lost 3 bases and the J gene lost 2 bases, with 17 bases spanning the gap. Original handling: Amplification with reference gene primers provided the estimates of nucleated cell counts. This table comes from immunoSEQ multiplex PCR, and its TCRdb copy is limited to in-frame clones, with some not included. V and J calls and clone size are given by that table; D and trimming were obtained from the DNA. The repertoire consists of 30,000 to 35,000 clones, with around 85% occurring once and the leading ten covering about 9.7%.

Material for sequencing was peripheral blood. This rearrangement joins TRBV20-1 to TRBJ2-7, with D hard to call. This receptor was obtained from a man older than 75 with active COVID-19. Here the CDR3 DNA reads TGCAGTGCTAGTCCGTACAGTGTTAGAGCCTACGAGCAGTACTTC. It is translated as CSASPYSVRAYEQYF.